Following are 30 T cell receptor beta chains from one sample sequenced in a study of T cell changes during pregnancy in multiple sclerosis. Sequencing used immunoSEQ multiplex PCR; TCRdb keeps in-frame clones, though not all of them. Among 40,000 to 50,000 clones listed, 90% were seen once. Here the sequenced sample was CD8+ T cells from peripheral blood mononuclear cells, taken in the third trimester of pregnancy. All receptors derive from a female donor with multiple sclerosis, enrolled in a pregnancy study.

CDR3 residues: CASRPLLTSTDTQYF. The DNA of the CDR3 is TGTGCCAGCAGGCCCCTCTTGACTAGCACAGATACGCAGTATTTT. V is TRBV7-9 and J is TRBJ2-3; D gene uncertain. Germline lookup yields CDR1 SEHNR and CDR2 FQNEAQ (reference sequence). Trimming stripped 6 bases from V and 0 bases from J, with 13 bases between. The CDR3 is 15 amino acids. Variable domain in full (rest from reference TRBV7-9 and TRBJ2-3): DTGVSQNPRHKITKRGQNVTFRCDPISEHNRLYWYRQTLGQGPEFLTYFQNEAQLEKSRLLSDRFSAERPKGSFSTLEIQRTEQGDSAMYLCASRPLLTSTDTQYFGPGTRLTVL.

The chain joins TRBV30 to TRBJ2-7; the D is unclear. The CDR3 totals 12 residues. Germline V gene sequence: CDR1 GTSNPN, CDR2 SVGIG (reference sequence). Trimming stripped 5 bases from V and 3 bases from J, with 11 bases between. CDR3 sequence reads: CAWSGFDYEQYF. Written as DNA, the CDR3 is TGTGCCTGGTCCGGGTTCGACTACGAGCAGTACTTC.

CDR3 region: CASSDSSDTDTQYF. CDR3 nucleotides: TGTGCCAGCAGTGACAGTTCAGACACAGATACGCAGTATTTT. This rearrangement joins TRBV6-4 to TRBJ2-3; D is ambiguous. V lost 2 bases to trimming and J lost 2 bases, with 8 bases between them. This CDR3 has 14 amino acids. The germline gives CDR1 MRHNA, CDR2 SNTAGT.

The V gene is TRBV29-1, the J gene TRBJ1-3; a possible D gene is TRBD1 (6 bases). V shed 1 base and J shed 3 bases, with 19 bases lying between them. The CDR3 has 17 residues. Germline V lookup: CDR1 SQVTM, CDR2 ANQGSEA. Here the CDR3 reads CSVEVIQGQGFGNTIYF. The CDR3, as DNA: TGCAGCGTTGAAGTAATCCAGGGGCAGGGGTTTGGAAACACCATATATTTT.

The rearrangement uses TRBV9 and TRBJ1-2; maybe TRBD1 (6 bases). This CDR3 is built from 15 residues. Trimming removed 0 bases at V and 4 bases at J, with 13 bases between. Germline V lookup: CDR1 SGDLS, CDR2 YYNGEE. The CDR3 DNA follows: TGTGCCAGCAGCGTAGGTTGGACAGCACTCTATGGCTACACCTTC. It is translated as CASSVGWTALYGYTF. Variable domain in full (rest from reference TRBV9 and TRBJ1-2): DSGVTQTPKHLITATGQRVTLRCSPRSGDLSVYWYQQSLDQGLQFLIQYYNGEERAKGNILERFSAQQFPDLHSELNLSSLELGDSALYFCASSVGWTALYGYTFGSGTRLTVV.

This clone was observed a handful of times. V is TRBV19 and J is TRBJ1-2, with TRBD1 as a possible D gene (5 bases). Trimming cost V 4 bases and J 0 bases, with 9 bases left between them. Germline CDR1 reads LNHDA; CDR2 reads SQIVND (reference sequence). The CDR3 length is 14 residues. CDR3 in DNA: TGTGCCAGTAGTAGGGGGGTGACTAACTATGGCTACACCTTC. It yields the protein CASSRGVTNYGYTF.

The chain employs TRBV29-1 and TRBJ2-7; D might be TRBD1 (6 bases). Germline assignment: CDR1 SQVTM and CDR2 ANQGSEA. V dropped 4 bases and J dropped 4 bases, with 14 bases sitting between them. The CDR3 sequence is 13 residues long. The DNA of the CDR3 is TGCAGCGTTGGCTCAGGGGAATGGTACGAGCAGTACTTC. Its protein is CSVGSGEWYEQYF.

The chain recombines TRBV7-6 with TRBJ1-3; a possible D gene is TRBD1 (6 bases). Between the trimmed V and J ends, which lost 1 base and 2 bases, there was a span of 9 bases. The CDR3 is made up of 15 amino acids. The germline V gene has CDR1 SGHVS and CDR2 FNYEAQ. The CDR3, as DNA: TGTGCCAGCAGCTTAGACGCAGGGGCTGGAAACACCATATATTTT. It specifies CASSLDAGAGNTIYF.

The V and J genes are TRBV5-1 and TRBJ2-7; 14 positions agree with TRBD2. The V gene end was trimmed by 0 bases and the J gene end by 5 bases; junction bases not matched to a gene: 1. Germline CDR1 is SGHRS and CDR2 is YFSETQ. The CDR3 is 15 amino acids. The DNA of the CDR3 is TGCGCCAGCAGCTTGGGGACTAGCGGGGGGAACGAGCAGTACTTC. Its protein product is CASSLGTSGGNEQYF.

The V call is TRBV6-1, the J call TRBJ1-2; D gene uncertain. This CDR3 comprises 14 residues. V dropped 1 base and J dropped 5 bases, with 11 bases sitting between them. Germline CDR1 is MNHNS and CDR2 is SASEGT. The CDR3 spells CASSEGQQIYGYTF. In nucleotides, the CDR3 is TGTGCCAGCAGTGAAGGGCAACAGATTTATGGCTACACCTTC.

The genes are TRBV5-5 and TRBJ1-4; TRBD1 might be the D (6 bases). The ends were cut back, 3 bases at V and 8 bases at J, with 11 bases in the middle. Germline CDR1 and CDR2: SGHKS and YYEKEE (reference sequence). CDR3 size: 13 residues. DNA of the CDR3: TGTGCCAGCAGCTCCACGAGGGGGGAAAAACTGTTTTTT. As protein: CASSSTRGEKLFF.

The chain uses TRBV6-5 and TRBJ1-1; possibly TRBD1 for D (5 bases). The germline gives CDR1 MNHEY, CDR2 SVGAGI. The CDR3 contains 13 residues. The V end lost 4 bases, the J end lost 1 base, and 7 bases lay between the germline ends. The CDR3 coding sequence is TGTGCCAGCAGTTCCCAGGGGAACACTGAAGCTTTCTTT. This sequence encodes CASSSQGNTEAFF.

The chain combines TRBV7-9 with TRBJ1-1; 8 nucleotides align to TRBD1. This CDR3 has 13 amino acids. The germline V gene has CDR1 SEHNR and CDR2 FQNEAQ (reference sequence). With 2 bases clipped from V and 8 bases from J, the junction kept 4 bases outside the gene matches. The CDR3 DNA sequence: TGTGCCAGCAGCTTACGAGACAGGGGAGAAGCTTTCTTT. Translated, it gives CASSLRDRGEAFF. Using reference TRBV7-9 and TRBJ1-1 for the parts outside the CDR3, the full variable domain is DTGVSQNPRHKITKRGQNVTFRCDPISEHNRLYWYRQTLGQGPEFLTYFQNEAQLEKSRLLSDRFSAERPKGSFSTLEIQRTEQGDSAMYLCASSLRDRGEAFFGQGTRLTVV.

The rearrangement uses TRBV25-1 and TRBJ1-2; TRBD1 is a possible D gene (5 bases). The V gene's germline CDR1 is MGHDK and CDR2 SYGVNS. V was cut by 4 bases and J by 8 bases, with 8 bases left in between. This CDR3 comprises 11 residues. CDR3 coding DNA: TGTGCCAGCAGTGTGGGGGGAGGCTACACCTTC. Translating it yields CASSVGGGYTF.

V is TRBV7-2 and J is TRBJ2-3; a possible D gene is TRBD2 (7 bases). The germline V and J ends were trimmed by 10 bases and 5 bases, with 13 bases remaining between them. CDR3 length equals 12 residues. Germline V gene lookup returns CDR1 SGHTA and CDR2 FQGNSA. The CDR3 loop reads CATGGEGDTQYF. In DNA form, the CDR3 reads TGTGCCACGGGGGGCGAGGGAGATACGCAGTATTTT.

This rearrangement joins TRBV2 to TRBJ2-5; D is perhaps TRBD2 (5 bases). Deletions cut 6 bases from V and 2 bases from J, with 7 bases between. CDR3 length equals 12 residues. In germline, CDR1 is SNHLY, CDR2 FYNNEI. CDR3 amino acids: CASRRGQETQYF. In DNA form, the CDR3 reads TGTGCCAGCAGACGGGGACAAGAGACCCAGTACTTC.

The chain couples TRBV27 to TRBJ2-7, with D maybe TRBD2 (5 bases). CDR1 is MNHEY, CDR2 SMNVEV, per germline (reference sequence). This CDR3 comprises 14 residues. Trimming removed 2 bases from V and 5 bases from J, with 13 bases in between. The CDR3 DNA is TGTGCCAGCAGTTTAACCGCGCGAGGGAACGAGCAGTACTTC. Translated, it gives CASSLTARGNEQYF.

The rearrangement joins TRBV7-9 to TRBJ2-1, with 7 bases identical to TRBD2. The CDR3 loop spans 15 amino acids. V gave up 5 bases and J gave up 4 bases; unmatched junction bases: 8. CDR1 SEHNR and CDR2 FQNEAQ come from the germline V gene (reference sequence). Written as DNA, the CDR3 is TGTGCCAGCAGCGTCCTCCCTAGCGGTTACAATGAGCAGTTCTTC. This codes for CASSVLPSGYNEQFF.

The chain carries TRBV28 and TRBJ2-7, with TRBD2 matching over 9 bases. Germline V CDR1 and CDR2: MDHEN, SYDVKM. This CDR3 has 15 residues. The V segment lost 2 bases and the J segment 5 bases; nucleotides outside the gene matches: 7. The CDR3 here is CASSLDSGRSNEQYF. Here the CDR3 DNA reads TGTGCCAGCAGTTTAGACAGCGGGAGGTCAAACGAGCAGTACTTC.

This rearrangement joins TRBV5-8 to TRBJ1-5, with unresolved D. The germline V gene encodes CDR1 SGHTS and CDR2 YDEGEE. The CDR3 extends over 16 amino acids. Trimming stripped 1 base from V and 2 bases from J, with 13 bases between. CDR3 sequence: CASSLMAGWGNQPQHF. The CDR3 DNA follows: TGTGCCAGCAGCTTGATGGCAGGATGGGGCAATCAGCCCCAGCATTTT.

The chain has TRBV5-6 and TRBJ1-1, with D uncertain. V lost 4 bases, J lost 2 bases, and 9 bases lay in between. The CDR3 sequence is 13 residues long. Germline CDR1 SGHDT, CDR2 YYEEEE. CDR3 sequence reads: CASSPRINTEAFF. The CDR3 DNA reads TGTGCCAGCAGCCCGCGAATTAACACTGAAGCTTTCTTT.

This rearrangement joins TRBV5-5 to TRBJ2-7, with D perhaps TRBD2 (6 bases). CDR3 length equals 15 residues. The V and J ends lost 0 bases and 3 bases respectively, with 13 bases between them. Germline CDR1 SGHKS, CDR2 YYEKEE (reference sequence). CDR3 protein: CASSLEVAVLYEQYF. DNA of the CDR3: TGTGCCAGCAGCTTGGAGGTAGCGGTGCTCTACGAGCAGTACTTC.

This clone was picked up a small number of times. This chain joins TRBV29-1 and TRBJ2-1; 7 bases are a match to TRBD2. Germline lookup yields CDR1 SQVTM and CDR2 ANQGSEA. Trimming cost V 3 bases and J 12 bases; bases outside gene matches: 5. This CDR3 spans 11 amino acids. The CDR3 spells CSVEGGVGQFF. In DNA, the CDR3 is TGCAGCGTTGAGGGGGGGGTTGGGCAGTTCTTC.

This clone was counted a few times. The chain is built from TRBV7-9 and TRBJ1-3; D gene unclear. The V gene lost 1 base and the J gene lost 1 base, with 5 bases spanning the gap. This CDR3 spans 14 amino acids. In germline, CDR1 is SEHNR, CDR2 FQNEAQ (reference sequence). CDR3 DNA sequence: TGTGCCAGCAGCTTAGAACAGTCTGGAAACACCATATATTTT. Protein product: CASSLEQSGNTIYF.

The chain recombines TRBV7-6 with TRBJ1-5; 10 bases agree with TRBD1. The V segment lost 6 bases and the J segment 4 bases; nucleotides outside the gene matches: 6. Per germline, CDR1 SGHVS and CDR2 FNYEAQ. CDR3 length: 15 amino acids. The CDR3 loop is CASSFGTGVNQPQHF. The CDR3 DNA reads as TGTGCCAGCAGTTTCGGGACAGGGGTAAATCAGCCCCAGCATTTT.

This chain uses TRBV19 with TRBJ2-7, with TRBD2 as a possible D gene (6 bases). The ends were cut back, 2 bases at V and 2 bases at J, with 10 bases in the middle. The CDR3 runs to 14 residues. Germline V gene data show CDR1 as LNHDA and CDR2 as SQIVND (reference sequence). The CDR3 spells CASSIKEGAYEQYF. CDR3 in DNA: TGTGCCAGTAGTATAAAGGAGGGCGCCTACGAGCAGTACTTC.

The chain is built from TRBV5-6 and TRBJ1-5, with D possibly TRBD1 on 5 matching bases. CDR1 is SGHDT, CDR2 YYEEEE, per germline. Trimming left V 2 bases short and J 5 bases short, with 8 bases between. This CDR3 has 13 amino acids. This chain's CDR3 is CASSFGGDQPQHF. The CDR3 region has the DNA TGTGCCAGCAGCTTTGGAGGGGATCAGCCCCAGCATTTT.

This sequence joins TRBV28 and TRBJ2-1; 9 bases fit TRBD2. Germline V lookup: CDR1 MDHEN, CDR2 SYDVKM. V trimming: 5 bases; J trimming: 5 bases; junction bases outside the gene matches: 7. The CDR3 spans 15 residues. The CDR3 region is CASSPAGGPHNEQFF. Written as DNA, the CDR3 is TGTGCCAGCAGTCCGGCGGGAGGGCCTCACAATGAGCAGTTCTTC.

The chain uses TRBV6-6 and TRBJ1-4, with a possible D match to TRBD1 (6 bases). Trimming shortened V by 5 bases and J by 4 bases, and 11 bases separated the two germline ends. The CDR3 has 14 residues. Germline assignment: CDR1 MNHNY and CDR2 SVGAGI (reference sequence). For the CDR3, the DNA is TGTGCCAGCAGTGGGAGGGGGGATAATGAAAAACTGTTTTTT. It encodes CASSGRGDNEKLFF.

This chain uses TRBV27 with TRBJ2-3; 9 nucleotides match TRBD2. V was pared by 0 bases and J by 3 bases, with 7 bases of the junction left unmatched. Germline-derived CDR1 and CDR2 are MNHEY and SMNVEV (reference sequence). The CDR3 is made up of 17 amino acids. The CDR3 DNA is TGTGCCAGCAGTTTATCGCGGGGGGGAGTGGGGACAGATACGCAGTATTTT. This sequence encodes CASSLSRGGVGTDTQYF.